This record looks at one TCR beta chain sequence and its context. Its target is unknown. Primers for the PCR totalled 60 Vbeta and 13 Jbeta. In the source study's methods: As a later analysis found, there were 70 million to 100 million unique TCR beta chains, of which approximately 10 million were shared. Here immunoSEQ multiplex PCR was the method, and the copy in TCRdb shows in-frame clones only, minus some. V, J and clone size are those of that table, while D and trimming were read from the DNA. The table includes tens of thousands of clones, roughly 77% detected once. The CDR3 is 14 residues long. Looked up from germline, CDR1 is MNHEY and CDR2 is SVGAGI. V was clipped by 6 bases and J by 3 bases, with 14 bases between them. This sample is part of a study of cytomegalovirus exposure and HLA in healthy donors. Notes on the study in general: Within a later analysis, the majority of CMV-associated TCR beta chains appeared HLA-restricted. When the data were analyzed later, several of the most significant clusters appeared to be linked to common viral pathogens. The study dropped some indistinguishable V segments, TRBV6-2 and TRBV6-3 among them.

The V call is TRBV6-5, the J call TRBJ1-2, with TRBD1 as a possible D gene (6 bases). The receptor was derived from a human donor in good health. Sequencing was carried out using PBMCs. This CDR3 is CASSSRGGYYGYTF. The DNA of the CDR3 is TGTGCCAGCAGCTCCAGGGGAGGGTACTATGGCTACACCTTC.